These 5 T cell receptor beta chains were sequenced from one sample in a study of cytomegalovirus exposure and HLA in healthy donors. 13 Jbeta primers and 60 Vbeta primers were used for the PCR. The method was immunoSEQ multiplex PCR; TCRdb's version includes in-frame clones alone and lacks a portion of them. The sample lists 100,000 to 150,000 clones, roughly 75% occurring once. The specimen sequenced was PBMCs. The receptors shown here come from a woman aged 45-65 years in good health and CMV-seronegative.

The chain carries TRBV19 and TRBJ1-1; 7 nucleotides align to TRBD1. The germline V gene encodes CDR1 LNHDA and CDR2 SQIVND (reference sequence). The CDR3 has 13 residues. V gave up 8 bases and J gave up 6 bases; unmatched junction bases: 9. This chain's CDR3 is CASSLGGYAEAFF. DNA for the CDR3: TGTGCCAGTTCCTTAGGGGGCTACGCTGAAGCTTTCTTT.

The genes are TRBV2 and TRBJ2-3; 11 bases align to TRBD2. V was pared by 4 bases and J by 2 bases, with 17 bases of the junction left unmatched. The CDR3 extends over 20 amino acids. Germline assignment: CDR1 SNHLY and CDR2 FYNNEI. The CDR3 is CASSVQVAGGPRFDTDTQYF. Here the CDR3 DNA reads TGTGCCAGCAGTGTCCAGGTAGCGGGAGGGCCTAGATTCGACACAGATACGCAGTATTTT.

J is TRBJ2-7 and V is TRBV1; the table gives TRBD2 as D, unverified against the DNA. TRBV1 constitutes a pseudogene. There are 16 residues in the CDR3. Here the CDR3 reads CTSSQTAGGSSYEQYF. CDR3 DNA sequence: TGCACCAGCAGCCAAACTGCGGGAGGGAGCTCCTACGAGCAGTACTTC.

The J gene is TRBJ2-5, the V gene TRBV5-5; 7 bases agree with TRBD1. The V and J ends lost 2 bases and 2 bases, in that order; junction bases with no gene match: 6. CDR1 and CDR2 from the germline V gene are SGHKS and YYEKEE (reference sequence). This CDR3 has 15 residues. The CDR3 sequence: CASSFAGDRQETQYF. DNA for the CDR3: TGTGCCAGCAGCTTTGCCGGGGACAGACAAGAGACCCAGTACTTC.

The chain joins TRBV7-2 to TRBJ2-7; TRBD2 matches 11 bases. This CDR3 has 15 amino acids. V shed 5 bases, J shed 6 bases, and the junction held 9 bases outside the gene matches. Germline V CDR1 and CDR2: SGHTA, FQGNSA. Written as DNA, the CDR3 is TGTGCCAGCAGCCCCCCTAGCGGGAGGAGTGGCGAGCAGTACTTC. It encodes CASSPPSGRSGEQYF.